The clone carrying this T cell receptor beta chain was picked up many times. The data belong to a study of HIV-infected patients and healthy controls. 500 ng RNA was reverse transcribed with alpha and beta constant-region primers. Alpha and beta chain libraries were made separately by chain-specific third strand synthesis with multiplexing indices. A single record per CDR3 protein comes from TCRdb applying MiXCR to the 5' RACE reads. The table has 10,000 or so distinct CDR3 sequences, about 5.2% seen once; the top ten hold about 14%. The V and J ends lost 2 bases and 4 bases, in that order; junction bases with no gene match: 7. Germline CDR1 and CDR2: MNHEY and SMNVEV (reference sequence). CDR3 length equals 15 residues. Whole blood was used without fractionation, so all unsorted peripheral T cells were included.

This clonotype originated in an adult with HIV infection. V gene TRBV27 combines with J gene TRBJ2-7; TRBD1 matches at 8 bases. Sequencing used blood, obtained before antiretroviral therapy. The CDR3 DNA reads as TGTGCCAGCAGTTTAGACGGGACAGGCGTTTACGAGCAGTACTTC. It encodes CASSLDGTGVYEQYF.